This T cell receptor (beta chain) was profiled in a study of Tregs in tolerant kidney transplant recipients. A remark on this clone: Its target is not known.

Thawed PBMCs were FACS-sorted into unstimulated CD4+CD25+CD127- regulatory T cells, CD4+CD25- non-regulatory cells, CD4 and CD8 cells. Study-wide results and caveats: Few patients were studied, so findings need validation in larger groups. Biological reproducibility was not directly addressed, but technical replication error appeared minimal.

The CDR3 spans 16 residues. The V gene's germline CDR1 is MNHEY and CDR2 SVGAGI. Trimming took off 3 bases at V and 1 base at J, with 14 bases between the two ends. Clones were read by immunoSEQ multiplex PCR, and TCRdb kept only the in-frame ones, dropping some. The sample consists of 60,000 to 65,000 clones, about 98% of them appearing once. The chain links TRBV6-5 to TRBJ2-3; D uncertain. Sample: Tregs from blood, taken before the transplant. The origin of this receptor is a human donor who received a combined kidney and bone marrow transplant. As DNA, the CDR3 is TGTGCCAGCAGTTATACCTCCCAGCGCCGCACAGATACGCAGTATTTT. Its protein is CASSYTSQRRTDTQYF.